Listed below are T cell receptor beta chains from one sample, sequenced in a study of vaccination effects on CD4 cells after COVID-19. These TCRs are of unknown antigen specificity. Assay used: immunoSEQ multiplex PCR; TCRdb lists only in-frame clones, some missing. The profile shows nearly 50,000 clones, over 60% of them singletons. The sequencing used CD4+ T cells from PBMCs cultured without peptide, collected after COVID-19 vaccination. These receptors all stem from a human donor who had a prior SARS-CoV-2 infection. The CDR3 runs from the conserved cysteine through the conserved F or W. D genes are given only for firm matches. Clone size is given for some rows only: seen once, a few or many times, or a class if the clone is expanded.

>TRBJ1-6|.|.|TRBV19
TGTGCCAGTAGTTTCATGGGGGGGAATTCACCCCTCCACTTT
CASSFMGGNSPLHF
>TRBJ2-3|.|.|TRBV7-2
TGTGCCAGCAGCTTAGTGCCTAGCGGAGGGGGAGCAGATACGCAGTATTTT
CASSLVPSGGGADTQYF
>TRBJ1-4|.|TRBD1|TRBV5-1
TGCGCCAGCAGCTGGGACAGAGCTAATGAAAAACTGTTTTTT
CASSWDRANEKLFF
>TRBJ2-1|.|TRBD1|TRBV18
TGTGCCAGCTCACCCCTTGGGGACAGAGCAAGCAATGAGCAGTTCTTC
CASSPLGDRASNEQFF
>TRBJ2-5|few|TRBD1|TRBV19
TGTGCCAGTAGCCGTTCGACAGGGGGAGAGACCCAGTACTTC
CASSRSTGGETQYF
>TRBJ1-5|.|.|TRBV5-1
TGCGCCGGCAGCTTGGAGGCAGGGGGCAATCAGCCCCAGCATTTT
CAGSLEAGGNQPQHF
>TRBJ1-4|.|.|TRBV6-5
TGTGCCACCGGTACCCAGGGGAATGAAAAACTGTTTTTT
CATGTQGNEKLFF
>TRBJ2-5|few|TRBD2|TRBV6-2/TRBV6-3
TGTGCCAGCAGTTACCAGCGGGGGGCTGGGGAGACCCAGTACTTC
CASSYQRGAGETQYF
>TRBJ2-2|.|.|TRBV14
TGTGCCAGCAGCCAACAGGGATCGATTTCCGGGGAGCTGTTTTTT
CASSQQGSISGELFF
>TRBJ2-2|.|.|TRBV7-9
TGTGCCAGCAGCTCACAGGGCGGCAGCTTGAATGGGGGGGAGCTGTTTTTT
CASSSQGGSLNGGELFF
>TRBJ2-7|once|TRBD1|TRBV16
TGTGCCAGCAGCAAAATACAGGGGTACGAGCAGTACTTC
CASSKIQGYEQYF
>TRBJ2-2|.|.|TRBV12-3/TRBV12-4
TGTGCCAGCAGAGTCCTCGGGGAGCTGTTTTTT
CASRVLGELFF
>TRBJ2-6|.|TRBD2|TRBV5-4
TGTGCCAGCAGCTTGGAGATCGGGGGGGCGGGCCTGCGTGGGGCCAACGTCCTGACTTTC
CASSLEIGGAGLRGANVLTF
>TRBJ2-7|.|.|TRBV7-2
TGTGCCAGCAGCTTAGCGGGGGGACCCTACGAGCAGTACTTC
CASSLAGGPYEQYF
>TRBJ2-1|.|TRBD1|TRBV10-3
TGTGCCATCAGGGCAGGACAGGGGGTCAATGAGCAGTTCTTC
CAIRAGQGVNEQFF
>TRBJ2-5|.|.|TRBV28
TGTGCCAGCAGTTTGACGGAGACCCAGTACTTC
CASSLTETQYF
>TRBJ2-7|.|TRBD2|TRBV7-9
TGTGCCAGCGGTCTAGCGGGGGGAGTTGACGAGCAGTACTTC
CASGLAGGVDEQYF
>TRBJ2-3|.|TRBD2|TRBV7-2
TGTGCCAGCAGCCTGCGTTTAGCCGGACTAGCGACAGATACGCAGTATTTT
CASSLRLAGLATDTQYF
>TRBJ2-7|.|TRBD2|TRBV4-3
TGCGCCAGCAGCCAAGATGTAGTCGCGGGAGGCGAGCAGTACTTC
CASSQDVVAGGEQYF
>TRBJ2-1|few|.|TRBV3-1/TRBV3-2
TGTGCCAGCAGCCAAGTTAGGCGGCTAGCGTTGTACAATGAGCAGTTCTTC
CASSQVRRLALYNEQFF
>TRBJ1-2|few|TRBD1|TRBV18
TGTGCCAGCTCGCACAGGGGGCTCGATGGCTACACCTTC
CASSHRGLDGYTF
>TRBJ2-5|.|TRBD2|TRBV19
TGTGCCACTCGGGGGGGCGAGACCCAGTACTTC
CATRGGETQYF
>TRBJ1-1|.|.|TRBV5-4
TGTGCCAGCAGCTTGGACAGCGGGATGAACACTGAAGCTTTCTTT
CASSLDSGMNTEAFF
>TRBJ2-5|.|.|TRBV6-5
TGTGCCAGCAGATCCGGGCAAGAGACCCAGTACTTC
CASRSGQETQYF
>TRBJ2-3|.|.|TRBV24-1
TGTGCCACCAGTGATTTAGTGCCAGATACGCAGTATTTT
CATSDLVPDTQYF
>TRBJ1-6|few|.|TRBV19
TGTGCCAGTAGTATTGGGGGTCGCTCACCCCTCCACTTT
CASSIGGRSPLHF
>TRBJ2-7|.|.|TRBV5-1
TGCGCCAGCAGCCGGGACGGAACCTACGAGCAGTACTTC
CASSRDGTYEQYF
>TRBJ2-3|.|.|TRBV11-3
TGTGCCAGCACCCGGACCCGGGTCACAGATACGCAGTATTTT
CASTRTRVTDTQYF
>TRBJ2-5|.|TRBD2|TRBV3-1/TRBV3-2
TGTGCCAGCAGCCCCCGTTGGAGGCTAGCGGGGGAAGAGACCCAGTACTTC
CASSPRWRLAGEETQYF
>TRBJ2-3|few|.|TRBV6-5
TGTGCCAGCAGTTACCGACCGGGACTTGCGGGGGATACGCAGTATTTT
CASSYRPGLAGDTQYF
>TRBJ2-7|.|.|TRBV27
TGTGCCAGCAGGGGTAGCGGCTCCTCCTACGAGCAGTACTTC
CASRGSGSSYEQYF
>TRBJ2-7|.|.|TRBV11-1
TGTGCCAGCAGCCCCACCGGCAGAGGCTACGAGCAGTACTTC
CASSPTGRGYEQYF
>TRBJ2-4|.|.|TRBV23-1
TGCGCCAGCAGCCGGACCGGGCCCGCCAAAAACATTCAGTACTTC
CASSRTGPAKNIQYF
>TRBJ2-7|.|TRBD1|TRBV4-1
TGCGCCAGCAGCTCAACGGGGACAGCCCTTGGGCAGTACTTC
CASSSTGTALGQYF
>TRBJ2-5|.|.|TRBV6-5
TGTGCCAGCAGTTACAGTCCGGTGGGGACCCAGTACTTC
CASSYSPVGTQYF
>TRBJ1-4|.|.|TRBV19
TGTGCCAGTACTACCCCCGGGTTCGGGGCTGAAAAACTGTTTTTT
CASTTPGFGAEKLFF
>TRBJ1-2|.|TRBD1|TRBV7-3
TGTGCCAGCAGCCCCAGAACAGGGGACGGCTACACCTTC
CASSPRTGDGYTF
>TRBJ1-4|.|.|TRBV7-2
TGTGCCAGCAGCCTAGGGCAAACAGGGAGCAATGAAAAACTGTTTTTT
CASSLGQTGSNEKLFF
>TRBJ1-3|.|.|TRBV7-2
TGTGCCAGCAGCTCGACCTATGGGGGTATCATATATTTT
CASSSTYGGIIYF
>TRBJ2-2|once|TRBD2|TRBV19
TGTGCCAGTAGTATCGTCAGCGGGAGGAGATTCACCGGGGAGCTGTTTTTT
CASSIVSGRRFTGELFF